The 15 T cell receptor beta chains given below trace back to one sample, sequenced in a study of CD8+ T cells in alopecia areata. RNA was extracted and reverse transcribed into cDNA as the sequencing template. Clones were read by immunoSEQ multiplex PCR, and TCRdb kept only the in-frame ones, dropping some. The sample has fewer than 150,000 clones; about four fifths are singletons. Treatment here: oral pan-JAK inhibitor, 5-10 mg twice daily. The sequencing here drew on CD8+ T cells sorted from blood, taken at week 4, from a patient treated with tofacitinib. All receptors derive from a human donor with alopecia areata.

In the case of this clone: At one boundary the junction diverges from the germline segment, which might be a read error. The V and J genes are TRBV2 and TRBJ2-2; D may be TRBD1 (5 bases). Per germline, CDR1 SNHLY and CDR2 FYNNEI. The CDR3 sequence is 14 residues long. The chain's CDR3 is CASSRAGNAGELFF. The CDR3 DNA follows: TGTGCCAGCAGCAGGGCAGGGAACGCCGGGGAGCTGTTTTTT.

The J gene is TRBJ2-7, the V gene TRBV4-3, with D unresolved. In germline, CDR1 is LGHNA, CDR2 YSLEER. The CDR3 has 14 residues. Trimming cost V 0 bases and J 3 bases, with 9 bases left between them. The CDR3 region has the DNA TGCGCCAGCAGCCAAGATTACTGGGGCTACGAGCAGTACTTC. It translates to CASSQDYWGYEQYF.

This chain connects TRBV29-1 to TRBJ2-3; tentative D call: TRBD2 (7 bases). Germline V gene lookup returns CDR1 SQVTM and CDR2 ANQGSEA. The CDR3 runs to 14 residues. V was shortened by 5 bases and J by 2 bases, with 14 bases between the two germline ends. In DNA form, the CDR3 reads TGCAGCGTTTCTGCGGGGGCGAACACAGATACGCAGTATTTT. Protein product: CSVSAGANTDTQYF.

The chain recombines TRBV20-1 with TRBJ2-7; no reliable D call. The CDR3 runs 11 residues. Per germline, CDR1 DFQATT and CDR2 SNEGSKA (reference sequence). The ends were cut back, 0 bases at V and 7 bases at J, with 7 bases in the middle. The CDR3 loop is CSARDFREQYF. Written as DNA, the CDR3 is TGCAGTGCTAGAGATTTCAGGGAGCAGTACTTC.

This clone was found once. The chain combines TRBV7-2 with TRBJ2-7, with 15 bases fitting TRBD2. The junction had 14 bases not matched to a gene; V was cut back by 5 bases and J by 6 bases. Germline loops: CDR1 SGHTA, CDR2 FQGNSA. There are 18 residues in the CDR3. The CDR3 reads CASSPGLAGGPNSLEQYF. The CDR3 region has the DNA TGTGCCAGCAGCCCAGGACTAGCGGGGGGGCCAAACTCACTCGAGCAGTACTTC. The full variable domain, with the rest looked up from reference TRBV7-2 and TRBJ2-7, is GAGVSQSPSNKVTEKGKDVELRCDPISGHTALYWYRQSLGQGLEFLIYFQGNSAPDKSGLPSDRFSAERTGGSVSTLTIQRTQQEDSAVYLCASSPGLAGGPNSLEQYFGPGTRLTVT.

This chain uses TRBV29-1 with TRBJ2-7; the D call may be TRBD1 or TRBD2 (5 bases each). Trimming removed 4 bases at V and 0 bases at J, with 7 bases between. The CDR3 runs 12 residues. Germline CDR1 is SQVTM and CDR2 is ANQGSEA. The CDR3 protein is CSVVGDSYEQYF. In nucleotides, the CDR3 is TGCAGCGTTGTGGGGGACTCCTACGAGCAGTACTTC.

The V gene is TRBV15, the J gene TRBJ1-6; 10 bases match TRBD1. Germline values: CDR1 LNHNV, CDR2 YYDKDF (reference sequence). The V gene end was trimmed by 3 bases and the J gene end by 8 bases; junction bases not matched to a gene: 4. There are 15 residues in the CDR3. CDR3 loop: CATSSVGQGYSPLHF. The DNA for the CDR3 is TGTGCCACCAGCAGTGTGGGACAGGGGTATTCACCCCTCCACTTT.

The chain links TRBV5-4 to TRBJ2-2; D perhaps matches TRBD1 (5 bases). The germline V gene has CDR1 SGHNT and CDR2 YYREEE (reference sequence). V was cut by 2 bases and J by 1 base, with 12 bases left in between. The CDR3 extends over 16 amino acids. CDR3 sequence: CASSFRQRQNTGELFF. The DNA for the CDR3 is TGTGCCAGCAGCTTCCGACAGAGACAGAACACCGGGGAGCTGTTTTTT.

The genes are TRBV5-1 and TRBJ2-5, with D tentatively TRBD1 (6 bases). CDR1 is SGHRS, CDR2 YFSETQ, per germline. The CDR3 totals 16 residues. The V and J ends lost 0 bases and 1 base respectively, with 13 bases between them. This CDR3 reads CASSLGLQGFQETQYF. In nucleotides, the CDR3 is TGCGCCAGCAGCTTGGGACTCCAGGGGTTCCAAGAGACCCAGTACTTC.

The V and J genes are TRBV5-6 and TRBJ2-5; D remains ambiguous. Per the germline V gene, CDR1 is SGHDT and CDR2 is YYEEEE. V lost 3 bases and J lost 0, with 9 bases in between. The CDR3 contains 14 residues. CDR3 nucleotides: TGTGCCAGCAGCTCCAATTGGTACCAAGAGACCCAGTACTTC. As protein: CASSSNWYQETQYF.

The chain is built from TRBV15 and TRBJ2-3, with a tentative D call TRBD1 (6 bases). Germline V gene sequence: CDR1 LNHNV, CDR2 YYDKDF (reference sequence). Trimming pared 9 bases from V and 2 bases from J, leaving 12 bases between. The CDR3 runs to 13 residues. DNA of the CDR3: TGTGCCACTCTTGGACAGTCCACAGATACGCAGTATTTT. It encodes CATLGQSTDTQYF. The entire variable domain, with the rest obtained from reference TRBV15 and TRBJ2-3, is as follows: DAMVIQNPRYQVTQFGKPVTLSCSQTLNHNVMYWYQQKSSQAPKLLFHYYDKDFNNEADTPDNFQSRRPNTSFCFLDIRSPGLGDTAMYLCATLGQSTDTQYFGPGTRLTVL.

The chain couples TRBV4-1 to TRBJ2-1; D gene uncertain. CDR3 length: 14 amino acids. The V gene's germline CDR1 is MGHRA and CDR2 YSYEKL. The V end lost 1 base, the J end lost 3 bases, and 7 bases lay between the germline ends. CDR3: CASSQVGNYNEQFF. The CDR3 DNA is TGCGCCAGCAGCCAAGTGGGAAACTACAATGAGCAGTTCTTC.

V and J are TRBV5-4 and TRBJ2-3; no definite D call. Germline-derived CDR1 and CDR2 are SGHNT and YYREEE (reference sequence). The CDR3 is 15 amino acids. Trimming left V 4 bases short and J 1 base short, with 13 bases between. CDR3 nucleotides: TGTGCCAGCAGCATAACCTCTAGGGGCACAGATACGCAGTATTTT. This translates into CASSITSRGTDTQYF.

CDR3 DNA sequence: TGCGCCAGCAGCTTGTCCTACAGGGGAACCTACGAGCAGTACTTC. Its translation: CASSLSYRGTYEQYF. V and J are TRBV5-1 and TRBJ2-7; 7 nucleotides agree with TRBD1. There are 15 residues in the CDR3. Trimming cost V 1 base and J 2 bases; bases outside gene matches: 6. The V gene's germline CDR1 is SGHRS and CDR2 YFSETQ.

V usage is TRBV13 and J usage is TRBJ1-1; D remains unclear. Looked up from germline, CDR1 is PRHDT and CDR2 is FYEKMQ (reference sequence). Trimming removed 0 bases at V and 4 bases at J, with 3 bases between. The length of the CDR3 is 12 residues. CDR3 DNA: TGTGCCAGCAGCTTAGGGTCCACTGAAGCTTTCTTT. Its translation: CASSLGSTEAFF.